This passage covers 28 T cell receptor beta chains from one sample sequenced in a study of blood T cell repertoires in COVID-19. Produced via immunoSEQ multiplex PCR; TCRdb's table is partial and in-frame only. The sample shows 90,000 or so clones, 85% to 90% of them seen only once. The specimen sequenced was peripheral blood. Receptors were obtained from an elderly woman with active or convalescent COVID-19.

V usage is TRBV11-2 and J usage is TRBJ1-2, with TRBD1 matching 8 bases. Germline lookup yields CDR1 SGHAT and CDR2 FQNNGV. The CDR3 has 15 residues. The V and J ends lost 1 base and 3 bases, in that order; junction bases with no gene match: 4. In DNA, the CDR3 is TGTGCCAGCAGCTTAGGGACAGGGAGCCACTATGGCTACACCTTC. This gives the protein CASSLGTGSHYGYTF. Drawing the rest from reference TRBV11-2 and TRBJ1-2, the complete variable domain is EAGVAQSPRYKIIEKRQSVAFWCNPISGHATLYWYQQILGQGPKLLIQFQNNGVVDDSQLPKDRFSAERLKGVDSTLKIQPAKLEDSAVYLCASSLGTGSHYGYTFGSGTRLTVV.

The rearrangement uses TRBV7-2 and TRBJ2-7; 12 bases map to TRBD2. CDR3 length: 16 residues. Germline assignment: CDR1 SGHTA and CDR2 FQGNSA. Trimming removed 5 bases from V and 2 bases from J; junction bases left unmatched: 7. The CDR3 loop is CASSLRTSGNPYEQYF. The DNA for the CDR3 is TGTGCCAGCAGCCTCCGGACTAGCGGGAACCCCTACGAGCAGTACTTC. The full variable domain, rest sourced from reference TRBV7-2 and TRBJ2-7, is GAGVSQSPSNKVTEKGKDVELRCDPISGHTALYWYRQSLGQGLEFLIYFQGNSAPDKSGLPSDRFSAERTGGSVSTLTIQRTQQEDSAVYLCASSLRTSGNPYEQYFGPGTRLTVT.

The V call is TRBV27, the J call TRBJ1-2; the match to TRBD1 covers 11 bases. The trim removed 6 bases at V and 8 bases at J, leaving 5 bases unmatched. Germline V lookup: CDR1 MNHEY, CDR2 SMNVEV (reference sequence). This CDR3 comprises 13 residues. CDR3 amino acids: CASSKRDRGGYTF. As DNA, the CDR3 is TGTGCCAGCAGCAAAAGGGACAGGGGGGGCTACACCTTC.

The chain joins TRBV6-5 to TRBJ1-1; no firm D call. The CDR3 extends over 15 amino acids. Germline CDR1 and CDR2: MNHEY and SVGAGI. The V gene lost 4 bases and the J gene lost 4 bases, with 16 bases spanning the gap. The CDR3 coding sequence is TGTGCCAGCAGTTCTAGACGGGGAGGGAGCACTGAAGCTTTCTTT. This codes for CASSSRRGGSTEAFF.

The chain carries TRBV6-1 and TRBJ1-5, with D possibly TRBD1 on 6 matching bases. The germline CDR1 and CDR2 sequences are MNHNS and SASEGT. The CDR3 runs 15 residues. V was pared by 3 bases and J by 4 bases, with 13 bases between. This CDR3 is CASSEMPGVNQPQHF. The DNA of the CDR3 is TGTGCCAGCAGTGAGATGCCAGGGGTTAATCAGCCCCAGCATTTT.

The J gene is TRBJ2-7, the V gene TRBV16; no reliable D call. This CDR3 has 13 amino acids. Trimming left V 5 bases short and J 5 bases short, with 13 bases between. Germline V gene data show CDR1 as KGHSY and CDR2 as FQNENV. CDR3 nucleotide sequence: TGTGCCAGCAGCGGTCTAACAGATGACGAGCAGTACTTC. Encoded protein: CASSGLTDDEQYF.

The chain employs TRBV29-1 and TRBJ2-1; D may be TRBD2 (5 bases). In germline, CDR1 is SQVTM, CDR2 ANQGSEA. This CDR3 spans 11 amino acids. V lost 3 bases, J lost 9 bases, and 9 bases lay in between. The CDR3 protein is CSVDVGSEQFF. For the CDR3, the DNA is TGCAGCGTTGACGTAGGGAGTGAGCAGTTCTTC.

The chain couples TRBV6-2 or TRBV6-3 to TRBJ2-1; 7 bases fit TRBD2. The trim removed 0 bases at V and 7 bases at J, leaving 12 bases unmatched. The CDR3 sequence is 17 residues long. Germline V gives CDR1 MNHEY, CDR2 SVGEGT. In DNA form, the CDR3 reads TGTGCCAGCAGTTACTCCCCGGGCGGGAGATCCGCAAATGAGCAGTTCTTC. Residues: CASSYSPGGRSANEQFF.

The J gene is TRBJ2-7, the V gene TRBV7-2; 10 nucleotides agree with TRBD2. CDR1 is SGHTA and CDR2 is FQGNSA in the germline V gene. The CDR3 sequence is 16 residues long. With V trimmed by 1 base and J by 2 bases, 5 bases remained unmatched. The CDR3 here is CASSLVATSGAYEQYF. The CDR3 nucleotides are TGTGCCAGCAGCTTAGTCGCTACTAGCGGGGCCTACGAGCAGTACTTC.

The V gene is TRBV2, the J gene TRBJ1-5, with D possibly TRBD1 on 5 matching bases. Trimming cost V 6 bases and J 7 bases, with 19 bases left between them. In germline, CDR1 is SNHLY, CDR2 FYNNEI. This CDR3 has 15 residues. CDR3 residues: CASSPGLGEGQPQHF. The CDR3 DNA sequence: TGTGCCAGCAGCCCCGGATTAGGGGAAGGGCAGCCCCAGCATTTT. Full variable domain (remainder filled in from reference TRBV2 and TRBJ1-5): EPEVTQTPSHQVTQMGQEVILRCVPISNHLYFYWYRQILGQKVEFLVSFYNNEISEKSEIFDDQFSVERPDGSNFTLKIRSTKLEDSAMYFCASSPGLGEGQPQHFGDGTRLSIL.

The CDR3 reads CASSLGGWDSNNEQFF. Here the CDR3 DNA reads TGTGCCAGCAGCTTAGGAGGATGGGACAGTAACAATGAGCAGTTCTTC. The chain couples TRBV7-2 to TRBJ2-1; 7 bases map to TRBD1. This CDR3 is 16 amino acids long. Germline loops: CDR1 SGHTA, CDR2 FQGNSA. Trimming removed 1 base from V and 5 bases from J; junction bases left unmatched: 8.

V gene TRBV7-9 combines with J gene TRBJ2-7, with D perhaps TRBD2 (5 bases). The CDR3 contains 16 residues. CDR1 and CDR2 from the germline V gene are SEHNR and FQNEAQ (reference sequence). V lost 5 bases to trimming and J lost 6 bases, with 23 bases between them. The CDR3: CASSLEGRRALSEQYF. CDR3 DNA sequence: TGTGCCAGCAGCCTAGAGGGTCGGCGGGCTCTATCCGAGCAGTACTTC.

This sequence joins TRBV18 and TRBJ1-4; D gene ambiguous. The V and J ends lost 6 bases and 6 bases respectively, with 11 bases between them. This CDR3 contains 13 residues. The V gene's germline CDR1 is KGHSH and CDR2 LQKENI. The DNA for the CDR3 is TGTGCCAGCTCTAGTGCGATCTATGAAAAACTGTTTTTT. This gives the protein CASSSAIYEKLFF.

This chain uses TRBV28 with TRBJ2-5; D unresolved. The germline V gene encodes CDR1 MDHEN and CDR2 SYDVKM. Trimming took 10 bases from V and 5 from J, leaving 23 bases between them. The CDR3 sequence is 15 residues long. The CDR3 DNA follows: TGTGCCACCAACTTAGGCGGAGCCTCAGTGGAGACCCAGTACTTC. Translation: CATNLGGASVETQYF.

This clone was seen only once. The V gene is TRBV19, the J gene TRBJ1-3, with unresolved D. CDR1 is LNHDA, CDR2 SQIVND, per germline (reference sequence). This CDR3 region has 14 residues. Trimming cost V 6 bases and J 0 bases, with 9 bases left between them. CDR3 sequence reads: CASRLQHSGNTIYF. CDR3 sequence (DNA): TGTGCCAGTAGATTACAGCACTCTGGAAACACCATATATTTT.

The gene calls are TRBV29-1 and TRBJ1-2; 8 positions match TRBD1. The germline CDR1 and CDR2 sequences are SQVTM and ANQGSEA. V dropped 3 bases and J dropped 7; count of bases not matched to a gene: 4. The CDR3 extends over 12 amino acids. CDR3 nucleotide sequence: TGCAGCGTTGACAGGGGGCTGGGTGGCTACACCTTC. Its protein product is CSVDRGLGGYTF.

The chain combines TRBV29-1 with TRBJ2-3; possibly TRBD1 for D (6 bases). CDR1 SQVTM and CDR2 ANQGSEA come from the germline V gene. Trimming pared 4 bases from V and 0 bases from J, leaving 11 bases between. The CDR3 sequence is 14 residues long. In DNA, the CDR3 is TGCAGCGTTGTTGGGACACCTAGCACAGATACGCAGTATTTT. Its protein product is CSVVGTPSTDTQYF.

This chain connects TRBV4-2 to TRBJ2-3, with D tentatively TRBD2 (6 bases). The CDR3 has 16 amino acids. Germline V lookup: CDR1 LGHNA, CDR2 YNFKEQ. Trimming cost V 0 bases and J 2 bases, with 12 bases left between them. This CDR3 is CASSQDGGWDTDTQYF. CDR3 bases: TGTGCCAGCAGCCAAGACGGGGGATGGGACACAGATACGCAGTATTTT.

V usage is TRBV7-3 and J usage is TRBJ2-5, with 11 bases identical to TRBD1. Germline CDR1 is SGHTA and CDR2 is FQGTGA. The V segment lost 5 bases and the J segment 5 bases; nucleotides outside the gene matches: 4. The CDR3 has 14 residues. The chain's CDR3 is CASSPGQGAETQYF. In DNA form, the CDR3 reads TGTGCCAGCAGCCCCGGACAGGGGGCGGAGACCCAGTACTTC.

The rearrangement links TRBV11-2 to TRBJ2-5, with TRBD2 matching over 10 bases. V shed 1 base and J 2 bases; nucleotides not matched to a gene: 1. Germline CDR1 SGHAT, CDR2 FQNNGV. This CDR3 has 15 amino acids. CDR3 DNA sequence: TGTGCCAGCAGCTTAGGGACTAGCGGTCAAGAGACCCAGTACTTC. This sequence encodes CASSLGTSGQETQYF.

The rearrangement links TRBV20-1 to TRBJ2-3, with 7 bases that match TRBD2. The CDR3 covers 15 residues. Germline V gene lookup returns CDR1 DFQATT and CDR2 SNEGSKA (reference sequence). Trimming removed 3 bases from V and 7 bases from J; junction bases left unmatched: 13. The CDR3 is CSASSSGGSGNTQYF. Here the CDR3 DNA reads TGCAGTGCTAGTTCCTCGGGCGGGAGTGGGAATACGCAGTATTTT.

V and J are TRBV11-3 and TRBJ2-4, with 8 bases aligning to TRBD1. The germline gives CDR1 SGHNT, CDR2 YENEEA. The length of the CDR3 is 17 residues. V was pared by 1 base and J by 1 base, with 6 bases of the junction left unmatched. CDR3: CASSLGPGQEAKNIQYF. In DNA form, the CDR3 reads TGTGCCAGCAGCTTAGGCCCGGGACAGGAGGCCAAAAACATTCAGTACTTC.

The chain is built from TRBV6-5 and TRBJ2-2; 8 bases align to TRBD2. V was pared by 8 bases and J by 5 bases, with 1 base of the junction left unmatched. In germline, CDR1 is MNHEY, CDR2 SVGAGI. The CDR3 is 12 residues long. CDR3 loop: CASGGGTGELFF. The CDR3 DNA follows: TGTGCCAGCGGCGGGGGGACCGGGGAGCTGTTTTTT.

The J gene is TRBJ1-2, the V gene TRBV15; no clear D. The CDR3 is 16 residues long. The germline V gene has CDR1 LNHNV and CDR2 YYDKDF (reference sequence). V was shortened by 0 bases and J by 4 bases, with 15 bases between the two germline ends. The CDR3 nucleotides read TGTGCCACCAGCAGAGATGGCACGGGAGCCTTCTATGGCTACACCTTC. Amino acids: CATSRDGTGAFYGYTF.

The chain joins TRBV12-3 or TRBV12-4 to TRBJ2-5; D is possibly TRBD1 (6 bases). The CDR3 sequence is 12 residues long. With 5 bases removed from V and 5 bases from J, the gap between germline ends came to 9 bases. In nucleotides, the CDR3 is TGTGCCAGCAGTCCAAGGGGGGAGACCCAGTACTTC. It encodes CASSPRGETQYF.

This chain joins TRBV3-1 (or the pseudogene TRBV3-2) and TRBJ2-2, with D possibly matching TRBD2 (5 bases). V lost 2 bases, J lost 0 bases, and 10 bases lay in between. This CDR3 comprises 16 residues. Per the germline V gene, CDR1 is LGHDT and CDR2 is YNNKEL (reference sequence). The CDR3 coding sequence is TGTGCCAGCAGCCAACTGTCCGGGGCGAACACCGGGGAGCTGTTTTTT. It translates to CASSQLSGANTGELFF.

This chain connects TRBV28 to TRBJ1-6; D is unclear. Trimming cost V 6 bases and J 5 bases, with 11 bases left between them. There are 14 residues in the CDR3. From germline, CDR1 is MDHEN and CDR2 SYDVKM. In DNA, the CDR3 is TGTGCCAGCAGCTTCCCGGGGAATAATTCACCCCTCCACTTT. Its protein is CASSFPGNNSPLHF.

J is TRBJ1-6 and V is TRBV30; possible D gene TRBD1, 5 bases. The CDR3 extends over 13 amino acids. Germline V gives CDR1 GTSNPN, CDR2 SVGIG (reference sequence). V dropped 4 bases and J dropped 7 bases, with 11 bases sitting between them. In DNA, the CDR3 is TGTGCCTGGACTGGGGGAGGCAATTCACCCCTCCACTTT. Translating gives CAWTGGGNSPLHF. Based on the CDR3 plus reference TRBV30 and TRBJ1-6, the full variable domain is SQTIHQWPATLVQPVGSPLSLECTVEGTSNPNLYWYRQAAGRGLQLLFYSVGIGQISSEVPQNLSASRPQDRQFILSSKKLLLSDSGFYLCAWTGGGNSPLHFGNGTRLTVT.